A single T cell receptor beta chain is shown here with its context. Its matching antigen is unknown. Trimming took 6 bases from V and 7 from J; bases not matched to a gene: 7. Germline assignment: CDR1 MNHNS and CDR2 SASEGT. This CDR3 is built from 15 residues. These data originate in a study of cytomegalovirus exposure and HLA in healthy donors. PCR was performed using 60 Vbeta and 13 Jbeta primers. Clones were read by immunoSEQ multiplex PCR, and TCRdb kept only the in-frame ones, dropping some. The data show about 160,000 clones, less than 90% seen once. Whole-study findings and limits: Sequencing had likely introduced a cluster of highly shared sequence variants as an artifact. In vitro, a few CMV-associated chains proved specific for CMV antigens. Overall, about 160 TCR beta chains were annotated as cytomegalovirus-associated.

The rearrangement uses TRBV6-1 and TRBJ2-1; 12 bases agree with TRBD2. Specimen: PBMCs. The source of this sequence is a young woman in good health and CMV-seronegative. The CDR3, as DNA: TGTGCCAGCAGAGCCGGGACTAGCGGGCAGAATGAGCAGTTCTTC. Amino acid sequence: CASRAGTSGQNEQFF.